The 19 T cell receptor beta chains listed next were all sequenced from one sample in a study of patients and donors after allogeneic stem cell transplantation (dated by TCRdb to 2018 to 2021). To prepare the library, RT-PCR was applied. Sequencing relied on a NextSeq 550. Starting from the raw public reads, TCRdb applied fastp trimming at Q25, assembled clones with MiXCR and retained in-frame beta chains. Rows are unified per CDR3 protein, each entry keeping the most common DNA and genes. Recorded for this sample are just over 2,500 distinct CDR3 sequences; approximately 8.2% of them occurred a single time. The ten largest clonotypes hold about 10% of the sample. The specimen was blood, either unsorted or a sorted T cell fraction (not recorded which). The receptors shown here come from a human donor who was either an allogeneic HSCT recipient or a stem cell or donor lymphocyte infusion donor (not recorded which). It is not recorded whose cells these are; they may come from a transplant donor.

The rearrangement uses TRBV28 and TRBJ1-5, with a tentative D call TRBD1 (6 bases). Deletions cut 5 bases from V and 1 base from J, with 12 bases between. CDR3 length equals 15 residues. The V gene's germline CDR1 is MDHEN and CDR2 SYDVKM. CDR3 coding DNA: TGTGCCAGCAGTAAACAGGGTAGGAGCAATCAGCCCCAGCATTTT. It specifies CASSKQGRSNQPQHF.

In its sample, this clonotype is medium-sized. The chain has TRBV19 and TRBJ2-1; 13 bases are a match to TRBD2. V lost 7 bases, J lost 9 bases, and 6 bases stayed unmatched. This CDR3 is 14 amino acids long. CDR1 is LNHDA and CDR2 is SQIVND in the germline V gene (reference sequence). The CDR3 reads CASTLAGGLIEQFF. CDR3 nucleotide sequence: TGTGCCAGTACACTAGCGGGAGGGTTAATTGAGCAGTTCTTC.

This clonotype turned up a few times. The chain is built from TRBV7-2 and TRBJ2-3; the D gene is possibly TRBD2 (6 bases). Trimming took 7 bases from V and 2 from J, leaving 13 bases between them. Germline CDR1 SGHTA, CDR2 FQGNSA. The CDR3 runs to 14 residues. The CDR3 spells CASTEGRHTDTQYF. The CDR3, as DNA: TGTGCCAGCACAGAGGGGAGGCACACAGATACGCAGTATTTT.

This clonotype appeared a few times. The chain carries TRBV6-1 and TRBJ2-7; TRBD1 agrees at 7 bases. The V gene end was trimmed by 5 bases and the J gene end by 3 bases; junction bases not matched to a gene: 4. This CDR3 contains 13 residues. The germline V gene has CDR1 MNHNS and CDR2 SASEGT. CDR3 DNA sequence: TGTGCCAGCAGTCGGGACAGAGACTACGAGCAGTACTTC. The encoded protein is CASSRDRDYEQYF.

This clonotype is medium-sized. Here the CDR3 DNA reads TGTGCCAGTAGTTCGGGACATCCCTACGAGCAGTACTTC. Translated, it gives CASSSGHPYEQYF. The chain recombines TRBV19 with TRBJ2-7, with a weak D call TRBD1 (6 bases). From germline, CDR1 is LNHDA and CDR2 SQIVND (reference sequence). V gave up 5 bases and J gave up 2 bases, with 10 bases separating them. The CDR3 contains 13 residues. The variable domain in full, completed from reference TRBV19 and TRBJ2-7, reads DGGITQSPKYLFRKEGQNVTLSCEQNLNHDAMYWYRQDPGQGLRLIYYSQIVNDFQKGDIAEGYSVSREKKESFPLTVTSAQKNPTAFYLCASSSGHPYEQYFGPGTRLTVT.

The chain links TRBV7-3 to TRBJ2-3; 8 bases agree with TRBD1. The CDR3 runs 14 residues. Germline V gene lookup returns CDR1 SGHTA and CDR2 FQGTGA. J gave up 7 bases and V 2 bases, and 5 bases lay outside the gene matches. DNA of the CDR3: TGTGCCAGCAGCTTAGACAGGGGCCGCTATACGCAGTATTTT. Translating gives CASSLDRGRYTQYF. The variable domain in full, with the rest retrieved from reference TRBV7-3 and TRBJ2-3, is GAGVSQTPSNKVTEKGKYVELRCDPISGHTALYWYRQSLGQGPEFLIYFQGTGAADDSGLPNDRFFAVRPEGSVSTLKIQRTERGDSAVYLCASSLDRGRYTQYFGPGTRLTVL.

This clonotype was detected a few times. This chain links TRBV6-1 with TRBJ2-7; 9 bases fit TRBD2. This CDR3 region has 15 residues. CDR1 and CDR2 from the germline V gene are MNHNS and SASEGT. The V and J ends lost 1 base and 4 bases, in that order; junction bases with no gene match: 5. For the CDR3, the DNA is TGTGCCAGCAGTGAAGACGGAGCGGGAGGATACGAGCAGTACTTC. Translating gives CASSEDGAGGYEQYF.

This clonotype has only a few counts. The chain joins TRBV9 to TRBJ2-1, with D maybe TRBD1 (6 bases). V shed 7 bases and J shed 10 bases, with 18 bases lying between them. The CDR3 has 13 amino acids. Germline CDR1 reads SGDLS; CDR2 reads YYNGEE. CDR3 bases: TGTGCCAGCGGGGGCCTAATTCAGTCCGAGCAGTTCTTC. Translation gives CASGGLIQSEQFF.

The table lists this clonotype with a few counts. The rearrangement joins TRBV29-1 to TRBJ2-7; no definite D call. Between the trimmed V and J ends, which lost 6 bases and 0 bases, there was a span of 3 bases. Germline assignment: CDR1 SQVTM and CDR2 ANQGSEA. There are 10 residues in the CDR3. The CDR3 spells CSVDSYEQYF. CDR3 sequence (DNA): TGCAGCGTCGACTCCTACGAGCAGTACTTC.

Here the CDR3 reads CASSIGTGSEQPQHF. DNA for the CDR3: TGTGCCAGTAGTATCGGGACAGGGTCGGAACAGCCCCAGCATTTT. V and J are TRBV19 and TRBJ1-5; 9 bases fit TRBD1. Germline V gene lookup returns CDR1 LNHDA and CDR2 SQIVND (reference sequence). The CDR3 covers 15 residues. Unmatched junction bases numbered 7, after V lost 3 bases and J lost 7 bases.

The sample holds a few counts of this clonotype. J is TRBJ2-5 and V is TRBV7-2; no definite D call. The germline V gene encodes CDR1 SGHTA and CDR2 FQGNSA. Trimming pared 5 bases from V and 4 bases from J, leaving 11 bases between. CDR3 length: 13 residues. The CDR3 nucleotides are TGTGCCAGCAGCCCTCCCACGGGAGAGACCCAGTACTTC. Translation gives CASSPPTGETQYF.

V usage is TRBV29-1 and J usage is TRBJ1-4, with 9 bases that match TRBD1. The V gene end was trimmed by 6 bases and the J gene end by 8 bases; junction bases not matched to a gene: 7. Germline V lookup: CDR1 SQVTM, CDR2 ANQGSEA. This CDR3 contains 13 residues. The CDR3 nucleotides read TGCAGCGTGGCGGGACAGGGCCACGAAAAACTGTTTTTT. Protein: CSVAGQGHEKLFF.

This chain links TRBV19 with TRBJ2-2; D is unresolved. The CDR3 covers 12 residues. Germline V gene data show CDR1 as LNHDA and CDR2 as SQIVND (reference sequence). V was trimmed by 0 bases and J by 4 bases, leaving 0 bases between them. Here the CDR3 reads CASSIDTGELFF. DNA of the CDR3: TGTGCCAGTAGTATAGACACCGGGGAGCTGTTTTTT.

This clonotype was counted a few times. The chain couples TRBV7-2 to TRBJ2-5; D gene ambiguous. V was pared by 4 bases and J by 2 bases, with 14 bases between. CDR1 SGHTA and CDR2 FQGNSA come from the germline V gene. The CDR3 is 15 residues long. DNA of the CDR3: TGTGCCAGCAGCTCTGTCGGAGTATGGCAAGAGACCCAGTACTTC. Protein: CASSSVGVWQETQYF.

Within the sample, this clonotype is medium-sized (0.01 to 0.1%). J is TRBJ2-2 and V is TRBV24-1; D is uncertain. V was pared by 9 bases and J by 7 bases, with 11 bases between. Germline assignment: CDR1 KGHDR and CDR2 SFDVKD. The CDR3 length is 12 residues. This chain's CDR3 is CATRTAGGELFF. The CDR3 DNA sequence: TGTGCCACCCGGACCGCCGGCGGGGAGCTGTTTTTT.

The table lists this clonotype with a few counts. The V call is TRBV6-5, the J call TRBJ1-5; perhaps TRBD1 as D (6 bases). V was clipped by 8 bases and J by 4 bases, with 9 bases between them. The CDR3 consists of 12 residues. The germline V gene has CDR1 MNHEY and CDR2 SVGAGI. In nucleotides, the CDR3 is TGTGCCAGCGAAGGGGGAAATCAGCCCCAGCATTTT. It specifies CASEGGNQPQHF.

This chain uses TRBV7-2 with TRBJ2-5; D remains ambiguous. The germline CDR1 and CDR2 sequences are SGHTA and FQGNSA. The CDR3 runs 14 residues. V lost 0 bases to trimming and J lost 2 bases, with 7 bases between them. As DNA, the CDR3 is TGTGCCAGCAGCTTAGCGCTCCAGCAAGAGACCCAGTACTTC. It specifies CASSLALQQETQYF.

This clonotype rates as medium-sized. The chain couples TRBV5-1 to TRBJ2-7; D is possibly TRBD1 (6 bases). Germline CDR1 and CDR2: SGHRS and YFSETQ. Trimming removed 6 bases at V and 6 bases at J, with 16 bases between. The CDR3 has 13 amino acids. The CDR3 nucleotides are TGCGCCAGCACCCTGGACAGTCGCGGCGAGCAGTACTTC. Encoded protein: CASTLDSRGEQYF.

This clonotype is categorized as large (0.1 to 1%). The chain uses TRBV6-2 or TRBV6-3 and TRBJ2-2; tentatively, D is TRBD1 (6 bases). CDR3 length: 14 amino acids. Trimming stripped 7 bases from V and 0 bases from J, with 9 bases between. Germline values: CDR1 MNHEY, CDR2 SVGEGT. The CDR3 DNA sequence: TGTGCCAGCAAGGCAGGGGCGAACACCGGGGAGCTGTTTTTT. It yields the protein CASKAGANTGELFF.